These T cell receptor beta chains were read from a single sample in a study of shared clonotypes between healthy human individuals. TCRdb keeps only in-frame clones here, not all; method: immunoSEQ multiplex PCR. The sample holds under 600,000 clones, around 76% seen once. The sequenced material came from PBMCs. These receptors all come from a woman aged 40 to 50 in good health. Some clones in this sample may be carry-over from other donors' samples. Both conserved end residues are part of each CDR3. Each record gives: clone size, J gene, D gene, CDR3 length, V gene, CDR3 DNA, CDR3 protein. D genes are given only for firm matches. Size values are once, few and many counts, or a class for expanded clones, and some rows have none.

NA,TRBJ2-5,NA,16,TRBV4-1,TGCGCCAGCAGCCAAGGAATCCTGCCGGACCAAGAGACCCAGTACTTC,CASSQGILPDQETQYF
NA,TRBJ2-5,NA,17,TRBV28,TGTGCCAGCAGCTTTCTCGGGGACAAGGGGGAACAAGAGACCCAGTACTTC,CASSFLGDKGEQETQYF
NA,TRBJ2-5,TRBD2,17,TRBV4-2,TGTGCCAGCAGCCAAGATCCTGCGGCTAGCGGGAGTATCAAGCAGTACTTC,CASSQDPAASGSIKQYF
NA,TRBJ2-7,NA,11,TRBV20-1,TGCAGTGCTAGGAAGGGTCGGGAGCAGTACTTC,CSARKGREQYF
NA,TRBJ1-3,NA,16,TRBV28,TGTGCCAGCAGTTTATTCGGCGGGGAGGCTGGAAACACCATATATTTT,CASSLFGGEAGNTIYF
NA,TRBJ2-2,TRBD1,16,TRBV27,TGTGCCAGCAGTTTATCGCAGGGGGCGAACACCGGGGAGCTGTTTTTT,CASSLSQGANTGELFF
NA,TRBJ2-7,TRBD2,15,TRBV7-8,TGTGCCAGCAGCTTAGTTCCTAGCGGGCTTGGCGAGCAGTACTTC,CASSLVPSGLGEQYF
once,TRBJ1-3,TRBD1,15,TRBV6-5,TGTGCCAGCAGTTTAGGGGGCTACTCTGGAAACACCATATATTTT,CASSLGGYSGNTIYF
NA,TRBJ1-1,NA,17,TRBV12-2,TGTGCAAGTCGCCGGGTTAGGGGGGGACAGAAAAAATATGAAGCTTTCTTT,CASRRVRGGQKKYEAFF
few,TRBJ1-2,TRBD1,14,TRBV10-3,TGTGCCATCAGTGCCGGACAGGGGGACTATGGCTACACCTTC,CAISAGQGDYGYTF
NA,TRBJ1-4,NA,13,TRBV28,TGTGCCAGCAGACAGGGCGGGGATGAAAAACTGTTTTTT,CASRQGGDEKLFF
NA,TRBJ2-5,NA,14,TRBV11-2,TGTGCCAGCAGCTTAGGGAGCGGGCAAGAGACCCAGTACTTC,CASSLGSGQETQYF
NA,TRBJ2-5,TRBD1,13,TRBV6-5,TGTGCCAGCAGACCACAGGGGGCGGGGACCCAGTACTTC,CASRPQGAGTQYF
NA,TRBJ2-1,NA,15,TRBV10-3,TGTGCCATCAGTGATAGGGATCCTTCCTACAATGAGCAGTTCTTC,CAISDRDPSYNEQFF
NA,TRBJ2-3,NA,16,TRBV28,TGTGCCAGCAGTTTATTTGACGGGCTTAGCACAGATACGCAGTATTTT,CASSLFDGLSTDTQYF
NA,TRBJ2-7,TRBD2,15,TRBV25-1,TGTGCCAGCGGACCGGGTGGGAGGGGATCCTACGAGCAGTACTTC,CASGPGGRGSYEQYF
NA,TRBJ1-1,NA,14,TRBV19,TGTGCCAGTAGTATTGGGCAGTGGGACACTGAAGCTTTCTTT,CASSIGQWDTEAFF
NA,TRBJ2-3,TRBD2,16,TRBV5-1,TGCGCCAGCAGCTTGGAATCTAGCGGGAGCACAGATACGCAGTATTTT,CASSLESSGSTDTQYF
many,TRBJ2-5,NA,13,TRBV15,TGTGCCACCCGGGGGGCGGGACAAGAGACCCAGTACTTC,CATRGAGQETQYF
NA,TRBJ2-2,NA,15,TRBV28,TGTGCCAGCAGCACACAGGGTACGTTCACCGGGGAGCTGTTTTTT,CASSTQGTFTGELFF
NA,TRBJ2-6,NA,15,TRBV28,TGTGCCAGCAGTTTAACAGGGTCTGGGGCCAACGTCCTGACTTTC,CASSLTGSGANVLTF
NA,TRBJ2-5,NA,14,TRBV30,TGTGCCTGGAGCCCCCGACGGGTCCAAGAGACCCAGTACTTC,CAWSPRRVQETQYF
NA,TRBJ2-1,NA,15,TRBV7-9,TGTGCCAGCAGCCCCCTCGGGGGAGGCTACAATGAGCAGTTCTTC,CASSPLGGGYNEQFF
NA,TRBJ2-3,TRBD1,15,TRBV19,TGTGCCAGTAGTATAGACAGGGGGCCGGCAGATACGCAGTATTTT,CASSIDRGPADTQYF
NA,TRBJ1-2,NA,14,TRBV27,TGTGCCAGCTCCGACACGGCCCAAGTCTATGGCTACACCTTC,CASSDTAQVYGYTF
NA,TRBJ2-1,TRBD2,17,TRBV18,TGTGCCAGCTCATCCAATCCTATAGCGGGAGGAATTAATGAGCAGTTCTTC,CASSSNPIAGGINEQFF
NA,TRBJ1-2,NA,13,TRBV27,TGTGCCAGCAGTTTTGCCCGGGGGGGCGGCTACACCTTC,CASSFARGGGYTF
few,TRBJ1-5,TRBD1,14,TRBV6-5,TGTGCCAGCAGTTCACAGGGGCGAGATCAGCCCCAGCATTTT,CASSSQGRDQPQHF
NA,TRBJ1-1,NA,13,TRBV30,TGTGCCTGGAGTGGGGGCCCGAACACTGAAGCTTTCTTT,CAWSGGPNTEAFF
NA,TRBJ2-3,TRBD2,19,TRBV7-9,TGTGCCAGCAGCCCCCTGGGAAGGTTCGGGGCTAGCGGCGCAGATACGCAGTATTTT,CASSPLGRFGASGADTQYF
NA,TRBJ2-7,NA,14,TRBV6-6,TGTGCCAGCAGTCCCCATCAAGGGGGGTCCGAGCAGTACTTC,CASSPHQGGSEQYF
NA,TRBJ1-2,NA,15,TRBV28,TGTGCCAGCAGGAACTCCGGGACGAATTTACCTGGCTACACCTTC,CASRNSGTNLPGYTF
few,TRBJ1-3,NA,17,TRBV7-2,TGTGCCAGCAGCTTATGGGGGGAGAGTCCTTTTGGAAACACCATATATTTT,CASSLWGESPFGNTIYF
NA,TRBJ2-7,TRBD2,16,TRBV9,TGTGCCAGCAGCGTAGCTTTGGGGGGGACTATCTACGAGCAGTACTTC,CASSVALGGTIYEQYF
NA,TRBJ2-2,NA,13,TRBV19,TGTGCCAGTTCAATCGGCAGGGCCGGGGAGCTGTTTTTT,CASSIGRAGELFF
NA,TRBJ2-7,TRBD2,15,TRBV7-3,TGTGCCAGCAGCAGGGGACTAGCGGGAGCCGAGGAGCAGTACTTC,CASSRGLAGAEEQYF
once,TRBJ2-7,NA,12,TRBV6-6,TGTGCCAGCAGTTCCACCGAATACGAGCAGTACTTC,CASSSTEYEQYF